This T cell receptor beta chain was sequenced in a study of neurological immune-mediated disorders. In its sample, this clonotype was seen many times. One entry per CDR3 protein results from TCRdb running MiXCR on the 5' RACE reads. The table includes approximately 30,000 distinct CDR3 sequences, around 5.9% detected once. The CDR3 is 17 amino acids. Per germline, CDR1 SGHDT and CDR2 YYEEEE. V trimming: 3 bases; J trimming: 3 bases; junction bases outside the gene matches: 6. Sequenced sample: CD4+ T cells from blood. This TCR was recovered from a woman aged 45-65 years in good health. The chain couples TRBV5-6 to TRBJ2-3, with 14 bases matching TRBD2. The CDR3 sequence is CASSSSWTSGGTDTQYF. CDR3 nucleotides: TGTGCCAGCAGCTCGTCTTGGACTAGCGGGGGGACAGATACGCAGTATTTT. Variable domain in full (rest from reference TRBV5-6 and TRBJ2-3): DAGVTQSPTHLIKTRGQQVTLRCSPKSGHDTVSWYQQALGQGPQFIFQYYEEEERQRGNFPDRFSGHQFPNYSSELNVNALLLGDSALYLCASSSSWTSGGTDTQYFGPGTRLTVL.